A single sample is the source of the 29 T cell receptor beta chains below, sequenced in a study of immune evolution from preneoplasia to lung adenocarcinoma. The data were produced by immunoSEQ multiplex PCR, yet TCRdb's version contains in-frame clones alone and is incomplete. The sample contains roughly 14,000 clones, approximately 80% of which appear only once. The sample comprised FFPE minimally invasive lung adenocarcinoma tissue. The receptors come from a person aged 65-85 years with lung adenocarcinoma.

The CDR3 spells CASSIGTGMGEQYF. The DNA for the CDR3 is TGTGCCAGTAGTATTGGGACAGGGATGGGGGAGCAGTACTTC. The chain links TRBV19 to TRBJ2-7; 9 nucleotides line up with TRBD1. J lost 7 bases, V lost 3 bases, and 7 bases had no gene match. CDR1 is LNHDA and CDR2 is SQIVND in the germline V gene (reference sequence). The CDR3 extends over 14 amino acids.

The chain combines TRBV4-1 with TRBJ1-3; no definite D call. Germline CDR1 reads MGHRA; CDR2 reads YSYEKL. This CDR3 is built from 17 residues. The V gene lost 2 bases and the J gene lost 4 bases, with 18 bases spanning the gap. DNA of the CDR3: TGCGCCAGCAGCCAAATTTCCGCAGATTCTTGGGGAAACACCATATATTTT. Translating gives CASSQISADSWGNTIYF.

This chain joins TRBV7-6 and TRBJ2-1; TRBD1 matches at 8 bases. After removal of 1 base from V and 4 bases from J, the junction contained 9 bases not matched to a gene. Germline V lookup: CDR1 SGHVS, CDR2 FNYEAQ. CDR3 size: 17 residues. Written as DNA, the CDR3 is TGTGCCAGCAGCTTAGAAGCCGGGACAGGAGCTTACAATGAGCAGTTCTTC. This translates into CASSLEAGTGAYNEQFF.

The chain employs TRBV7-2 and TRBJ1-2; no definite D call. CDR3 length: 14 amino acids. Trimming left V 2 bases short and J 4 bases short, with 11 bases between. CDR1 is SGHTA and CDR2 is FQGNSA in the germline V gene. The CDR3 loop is CASSLSELSYGYTF. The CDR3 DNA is TGTGCCAGCAGCTTATCCGAGCTCTCCTATGGCTACACCTTC. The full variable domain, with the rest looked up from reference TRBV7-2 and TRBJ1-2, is GAGVSQSPSNKVTEKGKDVELRCDPISGHTALYWYRQSLGQGLEFLIYFQGNSAPDKSGLPSDRFSAERTGGSVSTLTIQRTQQEDSAVYLCASSLSELSYGYTFGSGTRLTVV.

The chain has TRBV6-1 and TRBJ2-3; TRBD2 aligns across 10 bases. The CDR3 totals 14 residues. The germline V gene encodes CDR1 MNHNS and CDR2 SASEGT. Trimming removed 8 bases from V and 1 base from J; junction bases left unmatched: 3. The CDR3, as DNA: TGTGCCAGCCGCCTAGCGGGGGGCACAGATACGCAGTATTTT. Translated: CASRLAGGTDTQYF.

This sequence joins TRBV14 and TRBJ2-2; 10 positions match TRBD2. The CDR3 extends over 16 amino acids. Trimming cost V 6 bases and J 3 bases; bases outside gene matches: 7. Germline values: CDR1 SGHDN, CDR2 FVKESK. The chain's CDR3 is CASRGELAGYTGELFF. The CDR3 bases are TGTGCCAGCAGGGGGGAACTAGCGGGGTACACCGGGGAGCTGTTTTTT.

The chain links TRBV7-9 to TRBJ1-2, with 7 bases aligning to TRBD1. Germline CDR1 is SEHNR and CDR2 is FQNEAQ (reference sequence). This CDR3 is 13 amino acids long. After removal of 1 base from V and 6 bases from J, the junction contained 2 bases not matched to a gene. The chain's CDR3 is CASSLEGQDGYTF. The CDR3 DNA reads TGTGCCAGCAGCTTAGAAGGACAGGATGGCTACACCTTC.

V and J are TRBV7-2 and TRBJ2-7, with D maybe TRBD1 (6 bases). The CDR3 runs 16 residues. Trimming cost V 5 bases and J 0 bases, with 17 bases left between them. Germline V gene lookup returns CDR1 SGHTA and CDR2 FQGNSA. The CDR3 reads CASSLDGAGVSYEQYF. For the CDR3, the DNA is TGTGCCAGCAGCCTAGACGGCGCAGGGGTCTCCTACGAGCAGTACTTC.

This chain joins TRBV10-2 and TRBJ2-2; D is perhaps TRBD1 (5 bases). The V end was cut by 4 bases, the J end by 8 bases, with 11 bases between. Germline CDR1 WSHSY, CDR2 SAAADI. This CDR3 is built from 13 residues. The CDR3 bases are TGCGCCAGCAGTGGGACAACCGGGGGGGAGCTGTTTTTT. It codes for CASSGTTGGELFF.

DNA of the CDR3: TGTGCCAGCAGCTTTCACACAGGGGGCGGGTCACCCCTCCACTTT. Translated: CASSFHTGGGSPLHF. The chain has TRBV7-9 and TRBJ1-6; TRBD1 aligns across 9 bases. V lost 3 bases to trimming and J lost 10 bases; unmatched junction nucleotides: 7. The CDR3 has 15 residues. Germline V gene sequence: CDR1 SEHNR, CDR2 FQNEAQ (reference sequence).

CDR3 in amino acids: CASSANRGEGDTQYF. In DNA form, the CDR3 reads TGTGCCAGCAGCGCAAATAGGGGTGAGGGAGATACGCAGTATTTT. The chain joins TRBV7-2 to TRBJ2-3; perhaps D is TRBD1 or TRBD2 (5 bases each). V gave up 5 bases and J gave up 5 bases, with 17 bases separating them. The germline gives CDR1 SGHTA, CDR2 FQGNSA. This CDR3 is 15 amino acids long.

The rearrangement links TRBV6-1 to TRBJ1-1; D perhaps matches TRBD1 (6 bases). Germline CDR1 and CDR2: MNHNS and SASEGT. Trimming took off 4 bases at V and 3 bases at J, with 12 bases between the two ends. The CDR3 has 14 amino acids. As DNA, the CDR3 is TGTGCCAGCAGTGTACAGGGTGGGGACACTGAAGCTTTCTTT. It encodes CASSVQGGDTEAFF.

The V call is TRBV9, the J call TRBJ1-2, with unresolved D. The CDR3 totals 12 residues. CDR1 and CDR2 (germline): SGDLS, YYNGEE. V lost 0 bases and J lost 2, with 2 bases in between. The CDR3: CASSVGNYGYTF. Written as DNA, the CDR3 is TGTGCCAGCAGCGTAGGGAACTATGGCTACACCTTC.

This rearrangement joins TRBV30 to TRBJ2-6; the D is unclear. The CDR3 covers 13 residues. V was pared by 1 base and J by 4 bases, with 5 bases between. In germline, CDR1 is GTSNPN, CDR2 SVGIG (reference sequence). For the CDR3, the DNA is TGTGCCTGGAGTGAACTAGGGGCCAACGTCCTGACTTTC. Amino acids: CAWSELGANVLTF.

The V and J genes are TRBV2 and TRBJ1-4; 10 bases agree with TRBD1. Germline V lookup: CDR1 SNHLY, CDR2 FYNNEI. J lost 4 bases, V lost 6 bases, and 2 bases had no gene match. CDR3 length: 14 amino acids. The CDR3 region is CASSRTGGNEKLFF. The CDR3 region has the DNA TGTGCCAGCAGCAGGACAGGGGGTAATGAAAAACTGTTTTTT.

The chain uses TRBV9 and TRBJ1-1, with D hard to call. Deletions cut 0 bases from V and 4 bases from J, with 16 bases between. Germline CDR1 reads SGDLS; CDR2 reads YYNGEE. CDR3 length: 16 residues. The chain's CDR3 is CASSVVPPAMTTEAFF. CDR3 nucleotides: TGTGCCAGCAGCGTAGTCCCGCCCGCCATGACCACTGAAGCTTTCTTT.

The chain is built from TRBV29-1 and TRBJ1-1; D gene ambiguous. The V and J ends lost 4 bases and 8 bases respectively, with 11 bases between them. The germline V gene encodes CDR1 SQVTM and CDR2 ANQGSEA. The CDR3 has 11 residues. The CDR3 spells CSVVSPQEAFF. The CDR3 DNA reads TGCAGCGTTGTTTCGCCGCAGGAAGCTTTCTTT. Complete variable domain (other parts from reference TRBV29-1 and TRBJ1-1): SAVISQKPSRDICQRGTSLTIQCQVDSQVTMMFWYRQQPGQSLTLIATANQGSEATYESGFVIDKFPISRPNLTFSTLTVSNMSPEDSSIYLCSVVSPQEAFFGQGTRLTVV.

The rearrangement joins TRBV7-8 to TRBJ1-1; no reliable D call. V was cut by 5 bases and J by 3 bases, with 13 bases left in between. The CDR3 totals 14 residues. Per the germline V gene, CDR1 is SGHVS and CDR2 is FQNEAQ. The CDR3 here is CASSRTDGDTEAFF. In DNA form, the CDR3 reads TGTGCCAGCAGCCGAACCGATGGGGACACTGAAGCTTTCTTT. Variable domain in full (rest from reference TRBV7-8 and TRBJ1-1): GAGVSQSPRYKVAKRGQDVALRCDPISGHVSLFWYQQALGQGPEFLTYFQNEAQLDKSGLPSDRFFAERPEGSVSTLKIQRTQQEDSAVYLCASSRTDGDTEAFFGQGTRLTVV.

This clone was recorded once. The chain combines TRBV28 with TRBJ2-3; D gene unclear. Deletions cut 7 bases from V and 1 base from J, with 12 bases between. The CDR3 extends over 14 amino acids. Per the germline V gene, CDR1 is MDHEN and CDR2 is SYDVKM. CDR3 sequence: CASIAGRRTDTQYF. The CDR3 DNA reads TGTGCCAGCATCGCCGGGCGCCGCACAGATACGCAGTATTTT.

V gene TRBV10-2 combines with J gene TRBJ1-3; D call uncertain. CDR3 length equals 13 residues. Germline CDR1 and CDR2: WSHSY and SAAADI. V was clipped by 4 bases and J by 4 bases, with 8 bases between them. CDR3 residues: CASSGQSGNTIYF. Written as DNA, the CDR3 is TGCGCCAGCAGTGGGCAGTCGGGAAACACCATATATTTT.

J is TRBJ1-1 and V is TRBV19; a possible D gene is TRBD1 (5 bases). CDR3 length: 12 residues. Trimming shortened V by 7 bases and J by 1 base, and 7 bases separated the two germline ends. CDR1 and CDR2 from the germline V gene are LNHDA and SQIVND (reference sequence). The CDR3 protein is CASNTGNTEAFF. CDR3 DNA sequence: TGTGCCAGTAATACAGGGAACACTGAAGCTTTCTTT.

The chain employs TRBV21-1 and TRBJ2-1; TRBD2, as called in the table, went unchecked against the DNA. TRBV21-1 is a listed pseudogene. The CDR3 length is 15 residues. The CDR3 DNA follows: TGTGCCAGCAGCAACCGTCCTAGCGGGTTCAATGAGCAGTTCTTC. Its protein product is CASSNRPSGFNEQFF.

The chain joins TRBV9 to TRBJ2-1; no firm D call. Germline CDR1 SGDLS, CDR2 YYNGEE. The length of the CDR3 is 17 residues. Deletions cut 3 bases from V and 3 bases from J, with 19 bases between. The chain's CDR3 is CASSESTVRADYNEQFF. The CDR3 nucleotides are TGTGCCAGCAGCGAGTCCACTGTTCGGGCCGACTACAATGAGCAGTTCTTC. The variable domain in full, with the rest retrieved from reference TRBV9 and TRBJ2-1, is DSGVTQTPKHLITATGQRVTLRCSPRSGDLSVYWYQQSLDQGLQFLIQYYNGEERAKGNILERFSAQQFPDLHSELNLSSLELGDSALYFCASSESTVRADYNEQFFGPGTRLTVL.

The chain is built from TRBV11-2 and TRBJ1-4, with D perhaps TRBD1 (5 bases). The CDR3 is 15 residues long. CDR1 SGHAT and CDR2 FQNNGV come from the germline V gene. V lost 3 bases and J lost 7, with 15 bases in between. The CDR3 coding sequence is TGTGCCAGCAGCTTCGCGTCAACAGGAGGTGAAAAACTGTTTTTT. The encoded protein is CASSFASTGGEKLFF.

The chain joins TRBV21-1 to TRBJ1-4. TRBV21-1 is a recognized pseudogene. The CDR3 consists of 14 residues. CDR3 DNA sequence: TGTGCCAGCGCCCCGGAAGGCGGATTTGAAAAACTGTTTTTT. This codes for CASAPEGGFEKLFF.

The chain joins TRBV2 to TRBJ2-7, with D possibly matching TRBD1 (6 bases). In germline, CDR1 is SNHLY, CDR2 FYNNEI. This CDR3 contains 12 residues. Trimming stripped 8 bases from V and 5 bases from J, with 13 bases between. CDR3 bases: TGTGCCAGCCACAGACAGGCCCACGAGCAGTACTTC. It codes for CASHRQAHEQYF.

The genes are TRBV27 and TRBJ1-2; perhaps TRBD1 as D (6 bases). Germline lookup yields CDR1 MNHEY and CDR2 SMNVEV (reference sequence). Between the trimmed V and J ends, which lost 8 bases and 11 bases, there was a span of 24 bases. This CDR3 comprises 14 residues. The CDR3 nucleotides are TGTGCCAGCCGATTCAACTCAAACACAGGGAGGTACACCTTC. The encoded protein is CASRFNSNTGRYTF.

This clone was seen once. CDR3 coding DNA: TGTGCCAGCAGCAAACTAGCGGGAGGTCTAGGAGAGACCCAGTACTTC. This sequence encodes CASSKLAGGLGETQYF. The rearrangement joins TRBV11-2 to TRBJ2-5, with TRBD2 matching 12 bases. The CDR3 covers 16 residues. V trimming: 5 bases; J trimming: 4 bases; junction bases outside the gene matches: 8. The V gene's germline CDR1 is SGHAT and CDR2 FQNNGV.

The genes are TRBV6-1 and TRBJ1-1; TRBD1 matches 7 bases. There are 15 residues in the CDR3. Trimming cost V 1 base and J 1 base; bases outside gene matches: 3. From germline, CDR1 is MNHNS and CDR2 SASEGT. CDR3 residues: CASSEVRTGNTEAFF. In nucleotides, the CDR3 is TGTGCCAGCAGTGAAGTCAGGACAGGGAACACTGAAGCTTTCTTT.